The 27 T cell receptor beta chains reported below all come from one sample, sequenced in a study of blood T cell repertoires in COVID-19. Clones were read by immunoSEQ multiplex PCR, and TCRdb kept only the in-frame ones, dropping some. The repertoire consists of fewer than 350,000 clones, with roughly 85% occurring once and the leading ten covering about 2.5%. What was sequenced was PBMCs or T cells enriched from blood (not recorded which). These receptors were obtained from a woman between 45 and 60 years old who had recovered from COVID-19.

The chain recombines TRBV5-6 with TRBJ1-1, with D unclear. Germline CDR1 is SGHDT and CDR2 is YYEEEE. The CDR3 is made up of 16 amino acids. V was pared by 0 bases and J by 1 base, with 13 bases between. DNA for the CDR3: TGTGCCAGCAGCTTGGGGGCCAGGTTGGGGAACACTGAAGCTTTCTTT. As protein: CASSLGARLGNTEAFF.

The chain recombines TRBV9 with TRBJ2-7, with 9 bases lining up with TRBD2. The CDR3 totals 15 residues. CDR1 and CDR2 (germline): SGDLS, YYNGEE. V shed 4 bases and J 7 bases; nucleotides not matched to a gene: 12. The CDR3 DNA reads TGTGCCAGCAGCCCCAGTCCAGCGGGAGGTCGAGAGCAGTACTTC. Translating it yields CASSPSPAGGREQYF.

The V call is TRBV9, the J call TRBJ2-1, with 8 bases matching TRBD2. Trimming removed 0 bases from V and 4 bases from J; junction bases left unmatched: 9. Germline CDR1 is SGDLS and CDR2 is YYNGEE. This CDR3 is 17 amino acids long. CDR3 DNA sequence: TGTGCCAGCAGCGTAGAATGGGGGCTAGCGGGTTACAATGAGCAGTTCTTC. It is translated as CASSVEWGLAGYNEQFF.

This chain connects TRBV7-2 to TRBJ2-7, with D tentatively TRBD2 (6 bases). Trimming removed 4 bases at V and 4 bases at J, with 17 bases between. The CDR3 runs 15 residues. Germline V gene lookup returns CDR1 SGHTA and CDR2 FQGNSA. The CDR3 here is CASSSLRGGSYEQYF. CDR3 nucleotide sequence: TGTGCCAGCAGCTCACTACGAGGAGGGTCTTACGAGCAGTACTTC. The full variable domain, its missing parts supplied by reference TRBV7-2 and TRBJ2-7, is GAGVSQSPSNKVTEKGKDVELRCDPISGHTALYWYRQSLGQGLEFLIYFQGNSAPDKSGLPSDRFSAERTGGSVSTLTIQRTQQEDSAVYLCASSSLRGGSYEQYFGPGTRLTVT.

The chain has TRBV11-2 and TRBJ2-1; 8 positions agree with TRBD2. Germline V CDR1 and CDR2: SGHAT, FQNNGV. The trim removed 3 bases at V and 7 bases at J, leaving 8 bases unmatched. The CDR3 is made up of 15 amino acids. The CDR3 spells CASSLSAGGFNEQFF. CDR3 DNA sequence: TGTGCCAGCAGCTTGTCTGCGGGGGGATTTAATGAGCAGTTCTTC.

V gene TRBV28 combines with J gene TRBJ2-7; D remains ambiguous. The CDR3 loop spans 11 amino acids. The germline V gene has CDR1 MDHEN and CDR2 SYDVKM. Trimming removed 2 bases at V and 7 bases at J, with 6 bases between. CDR3 bases: TGTGCCAGCAGTTTAGGTCGGGAGCAGTACTTC. It yields the protein CASSLGREQYF.

The rearrangement joins TRBV4-3 to TRBJ2-7; perhaps TRBD1 as D (5 bases). CDR3 length: 15 amino acids. Germline V lookup: CDR1 LGHNA, CDR2 YSLEER. The germline V and J ends were trimmed by 0 bases and 3 bases, with 12 bases remaining between them. The CDR3 loop is CASSQDYLGLYEQYF. In nucleotides, the CDR3 is TGCGCCAGCAGCCAAGATTATTTGGGGCTCTACGAGCAGTACTTC.

This chain uses TRBV28 with TRBJ2-7, with D perhaps TRBD1 (7 bases). Germline CDR1 and CDR2: MDHEN and SYDVKM. V gave up 3 bases and J gave up 4 bases, with 19 bases separating them. This CDR3 contains 16 residues. CDR3 sequence reads: CASSLLSAGGRYEQYF. Here the CDR3 DNA reads TGTGCCAGCAGTTTGCTCTCGGCAGGGGGGAGGTACGAGCAGTACTTC.

V and J are TRBV5-1 and TRBJ1-1, with D perhaps matching TRBD1 (5 bases). The V and J ends lost 7 bases and 0 bases respectively, with 13 bases between them. This CDR3 contains 14 residues. Germline V lookup: CDR1 SGHRS, CDR2 YFSETQ. The CDR3 spells CASRQGTMNTEAFF. As DNA, the CDR3 is TGCGCCAGCCGCCAGGGCACTATGAACACTGAAGCTTTCTTT.

The chain recombines TRBV30 with TRBJ2-7; the D gene is possibly TRBD1 (6 bases). CDR1 is GTSNPN and CDR2 is SVGIG in the germline V gene (reference sequence). V lost 0 bases to trimming and J lost 5 bases, with 11 bases between them. The CDR3 has 13 amino acids. CDR3 in amino acids: CAWSVNRVNEQYF. The CDR3 DNA reads TGTGCCTGGAGTGTAAACAGGGTCAACGAGCAGTACTTC.

In this sample, this clone turned up once. The chain employs TRBV7-3 and TRBJ2-2; 8 bases agree with TRBD2. Trimming at V came to 5 bases and at J to 7 bases, leaving 12 bases not matched to a gene. The CDR3 totals 16 residues. The germline V gene has CDR1 SGHTA and CDR2 FQGTGA. DNA of the CDR3: TGTGCCAGCAGCCCCCAGCGTGCGGGGGGCAGCGGGGAGCTGTTTTTT. Protein: CASSPQRAGGSGELFF.

CDR3 in DNA: TGTGCCAGCAGCTCGAAGATCAGCTCCTACAATGAGCAGTTCTTC. It translates to CASSSKISSYNEQFF. The chain has TRBV5-4 and TRBJ2-1; D call uncertain. Germline V CDR1 and CDR2: SGHNT, YYREEE (reference sequence). Trimming pared 3 bases from V and 0 bases from J, leaving 10 bases between. The length of the CDR3 is 15 residues.

The genes are TRBV19 and TRBJ1-5; D call uncertain. CDR3 length equals 16 residues. With 2 bases removed from V and 1 base from J, the gap between germline ends came to 12 bases. The germline V gene encodes CDR1 LNHDA and CDR2 SQIVND (reference sequence). CDR3 bases: TGTGCCAGTAGTATACGGTTTGAAGCGAGCAATCAGCCCCAGCATTTT. Protein: CASSIRFEASNQPQHF.

This clone occurred once. V is TRBV5-1 and J is TRBJ2-7, with D possibly being TRBD2 (5 bases). The CDR3 totals 13 residues. With 1 base removed from V and 7 bases from J, the gap between germline ends came to 12 bases. The germline V gene has CDR1 SGHRS and CDR2 YFSETQ. CDR3 loop: CASSLSRAGEQYF. The CDR3 DNA is TGCGCCAGCAGCTTGTCGCGGGCTGGGGAGCAGTACTTC. Variable domain in full (rest from reference TRBV5-1 and TRBJ2-7): KAGVTQTPRYLIKTRGQQVTLSCSPISGHRSVSWYQQTPGQGLQFLFEYFSETQRNKGNFPGRFSGRQFSNSRSEMNVSTLELGDSALYLCASSLSRAGEQYFGPGTRLTVT.

This chain connects TRBV18 to TRBJ2-7; 10 positions match TRBD2. Trimming at V came to 0 bases and at J to 5 bases, leaving 1 base not matched to a gene. Germline CDR1 KGHSH, CDR2 LQKENI. The CDR3 covers 14 residues. The DNA of the CDR3 is TGTGCCAGCTCACCACCAGCGGGAGGGGACGAGCAGTACTTC. This sequence encodes CASSPPAGGDEQYF.

V is TRBV15 and J is TRBJ1-1; D not certain. V was trimmed by 1 base and J by 1 base, leaving 22 bases between them. This CDR3 comprises 19 residues. The germline V gene encodes CDR1 LNHNV and CDR2 YYDKDF (reference sequence). This CDR3 is CATSRGRSLRDRGNTEAFF. CDR3 sequence (DNA): TGTGCCACCAGCAGAGGGAGGTCCCTCCGAGATCGAGGGAACACTGAAGCTTTCTTT.

The rearrangement uses TRBV19 and TRBJ2-7; 9 bases fit TRBD1. V lost 3 bases to trimming and J lost 4 bases; unmatched junction nucleotides: 7. This CDR3 has 15 amino acids. The germline CDR1 and CDR2 sequences are LNHDA and SQIVND (reference sequence). CDR3 sequence reads: CASSIGQGSTYEQYF. CDR3 coding DNA: TGTGCCAGTAGTATTGGACAGGGGAGTACTTACGAGCAGTACTTC. The full variable domain, rest sourced from reference TRBV19 and TRBJ2-7, is DGGITQSPKYLFRKEGQNVTLSCEQNLNHDAMYWYRQDPGQGLRLIYYSQIVNDFQKGDIAEGYSVSREKKESFPLTVTSAQKNPTAFYLCASSIGQGSTYEQYFGPGTRLTVT.

This sequence joins TRBV27 and TRBJ1-1, with no clear D. The germline CDR1 and CDR2 sequences are MNHEY and SMNVEV (reference sequence). The V end lost 3 bases, the J end lost 10 bases, and 9 bases lay between the germline ends. CDR3 length: 11 amino acids. The CDR3 DNA reads as TGTGCCAGCAGTTTGAGGGTCGGAGCTTTCTTT. This encodes CASSLRVGAFF.

The chain couples TRBV4-1 to TRBJ1-4; D not certain. Per germline, CDR1 MGHRA and CDR2 YSYEKL. The germline V and J ends were trimmed by 8 bases and 5 bases, with 12 bases remaining between them. There are 13 residues in the CDR3. The CDR3 spells CASEAVINEKLFF. CDR3 coding DNA: TGCGCCAGCGAGGCAGTGATAAATGAAAAACTGTTTTTT.

V usage is TRBV24-1 and J usage is TRBJ1-2; 7 bases line up with TRBD1. The germline gives CDR1 KGHDR, CDR2 SFDVKD. CDR3 length equals 13 residues. Trimming at V came to 2 bases and at J to 6 bases, leaving 2 bases not matched to a gene. CDR3 protein: CATSDWGQHGYTF. CDR3 DNA sequence: TGTGCCACCAGTGATTGGGGACAGCATGGCTACACCTTC.

The gene calls are TRBV7-2 and TRBJ1-1; D ambiguous. Germline values: CDR1 SGHTA, CDR2 FQGNSA. The CDR3 totals 13 residues. Trimming pared 5 bases from V and 1 base from J, leaving 8 bases between. The CDR3 nucleotides read TGTGCCAGCAGCCCGCACAAGAACACTGAAGCTTTCTTT. Protein product: CASSPHKNTEAFF. The full variable domain, with the rest looked up from reference TRBV7-2 and TRBJ1-1, is GAGVSQSPSNKVTEKGKDVELRCDPISGHTALYWYRQSLGQGLEFLIYFQGNSAPDKSGLPSDRFSAERTGGSVSTLTIQRTQQEDSAVYLCASSPHKNTEAFFGQGTRLTVV.

This sequence joins TRBV7-2 and TRBJ2-5; D remains ambiguous. Germline lookup yields CDR1 SGHTA and CDR2 FQGNSA. V shed 0 bases and J shed 3 bases, with 11 bases lying between them. This CDR3 region has 15 residues. The CDR3 region has the DNA TGTGCCAGCAGCTTAGCCCCTAGTTTTAAAGAGACCCAGTACTTC. Translating gives CASSLAPSFKETQYF.

V gene TRBV28 combines with J gene TRBJ1-1, with 12 nucleotides matching TRBD1. The CDR3 sequence is 13 residues long. Germline assignment: CDR1 MDHEN and CDR2 SYDVKM. V lost 2 bases to trimming and J lost 10 bases; unmatched junction nucleotides: 2. CDR3 DNA sequence: TGTGCCAGCAGTTTAGGGGACAGGGGGCGAGCTTTCTTT. The encoded protein is CASSLGDRGRAFF.

The chain joins TRBV9 to TRBJ1-2, with 9 bases that match TRBD1. Per germline, CDR1 SGDLS and CDR2 YYNGEE. V lost 3 bases and J lost 7; bases outside the gene matches: 10. The length of the CDR3 is 15 residues. The CDR3 bases are TGTGCCAGCAGCGAACAGGGGGCGTCATTCCGTGGCTACACCTTC. Residues: CASSEQGASFRGYTF.

The chain employs TRBV27 and TRBJ1-1, with a tentative D call TRBD1 (5 bases). The length of the CDR3 is 15 residues. The germline V and J ends were trimmed by 2 bases and 1 base, with 11 bases remaining between them. CDR1 MNHEY and CDR2 SMNVEV come from the germline V gene (reference sequence). The CDR3 sequence: CASSLNRLPNTEAFF. For the CDR3, the DNA is TGTGCCAGCAGTTTAAACAGGTTACCGAACACTGAAGCTTTCTTT.

The gene calls are TRBV7-9 and TRBJ1-1, with D tentatively TRBD1 (5 bases). This CDR3 has 15 residues. Trimming shortened V by 4 bases and J by 4 bases, and 16 bases separated the two germline ends. Looked up from germline, CDR1 is SEHNR and CDR2 is FQNEAQ (reference sequence). CDR3 bases: TGTGCCAGCAGCTCACCCGGGAGGGGTCTCACTGAAGCTTTCTTT. Protein sequence: CASSSPGRGLTEAFF.

The gene calls are TRBV28 and TRBJ2-7; D gene unclear. Germline assignment: CDR1 MDHEN and CDR2 SYDVKM. Deletions cut 3 bases from V and 2 bases from J, with 8 bases between. This CDR3 has 13 residues. CDR3 protein: CASSFLTAYEQYF. The CDR3, as DNA: TGTGCCAGCAGTTTCCTCACGGCCTACGAGCAGTACTTC.